This T cell receptor (beta chain) was identified during a study of T cells after yellow fever vaccination. Study information: SMART-Seq v4 Ultra Low Input handled preparation of low-cell-number fractions. Whole-study findings and limits: It was a weaker secondary response, yet one that peaked faster, at day 5 versus 15. Clones from primary vaccination mostly reappeared after the booster (approximately 95% CD4, around 90% CD8).

The CDR3 length is 13 residues. Per the germline V gene, CDR1 is DFQATT and CDR2 is SNEGSKA (reference sequence). V lost 3 bases, J lost 6 bases, and 15 bases lay in between. Via MiXCR, TCRdb re-called the 5' RACE reads, giving one row per CDR3 protein. The sample has 500,000 to 650,000 distinct CDR3 sequences; 10% to 15% are singletons. This clonotype appeared a few times. What it binds is not known. This TCR derives from a man between 25 and 39 years old who received the YFV17D yellow fever vaccine. The sequencing here drew on PBMCs, taken on the day of the yellow fever booster vaccination. The genes are TRBV20-1 and TRBJ2-7; a possible D gene is TRBD2 (5 bases). CDR3 sequence reads: CSASGVRLAEQYF. The CDR3 DNA reads TGCAGTGCTAGCGGTGTGAGGCTAGCCGAGCAGTACTTC.